This TCR beta chain came from a study of blood T cells in healthy people across ages. The CDR3 length is 15 residues. Germline trimming cut 3 bases from V and 5 bases from J; bases unmatched to any gene: 9. Germline V gene data show CDR1 as DFQATT and CDR2 as SNEGSKA (reference sequence). Primers used in a second PCR of about 7 to 12 cycles were a sample-barcoded 5' primer and a J-beta primer mix. TCRdb reprocessed the 5' RACE reads with MiXCR, giving one entry per CDR3 protein. The sample has 750,000 to 850,000 distinct CDR3 sequences; 20% to 25% are singletons. A further study also used this sample, focusing on T cells of mothers and their children.

The clonotype comes from a boy under 18 in good health. The chain combines TRBV20-1 with TRBJ2-5; 10 nucleotides line up with TRBD1. The sequenced material came from blood. DNA of the CDR3: TGCAGTGCTAGGGTTCCGACAGGGGGCTGGGAGACCCAGTACTTC. This codes for CSARVPTGGWETQYF.